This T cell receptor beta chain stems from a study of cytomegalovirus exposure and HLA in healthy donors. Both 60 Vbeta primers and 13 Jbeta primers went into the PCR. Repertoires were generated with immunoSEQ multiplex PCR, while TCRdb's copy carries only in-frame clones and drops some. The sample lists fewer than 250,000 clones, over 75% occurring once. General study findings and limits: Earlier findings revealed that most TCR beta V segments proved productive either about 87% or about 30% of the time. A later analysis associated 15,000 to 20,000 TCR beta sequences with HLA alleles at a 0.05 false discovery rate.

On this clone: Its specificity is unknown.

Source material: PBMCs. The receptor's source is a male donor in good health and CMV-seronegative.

CDR3 loop: CASSLGTGQETQYF. The CDR3 nucleotides read TGTGCCAGCAGCCTCGGGACAGGGCAAGAGACCCAGTACTTC. V is TRBV7-3 and J is TRBJ2-5; 9 nucleotides line up with TRBD1. Looked up from germline, CDR1 is SGHTA and CDR2 is FQGTGA. The trim removed 5 bases at V and 2 bases at J, leaving 3 bases unmatched. The CDR3 is 14 residues long.